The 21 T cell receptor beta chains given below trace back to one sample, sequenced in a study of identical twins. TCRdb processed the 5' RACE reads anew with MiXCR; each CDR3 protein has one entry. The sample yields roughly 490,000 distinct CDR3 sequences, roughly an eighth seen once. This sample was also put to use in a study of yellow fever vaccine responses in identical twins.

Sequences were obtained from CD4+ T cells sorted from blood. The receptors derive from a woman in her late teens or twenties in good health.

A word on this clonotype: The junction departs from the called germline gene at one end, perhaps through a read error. In DNA, the CDR3 is TGTGCTAGCAGCTTAGCCTTCTACAATGAGCAGTTCTTC. Amino acids: CASSLAFYNEQFF. The chain couples TRBV7-7 to TRBJ2-1; D call uncertain. The CDR3 sequence is 13 residues long. Per germline, CDR1 SSHAT and CDR2 FNYEAQ (reference sequence).

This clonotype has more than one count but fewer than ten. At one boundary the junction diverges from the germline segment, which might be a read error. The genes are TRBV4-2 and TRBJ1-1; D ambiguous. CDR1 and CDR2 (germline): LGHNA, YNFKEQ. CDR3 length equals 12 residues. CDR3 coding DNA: TGTGCCAGCAGCCAAGAGGAAACTGCAGCTTTCTTT. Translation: CASSQEETAAFF.

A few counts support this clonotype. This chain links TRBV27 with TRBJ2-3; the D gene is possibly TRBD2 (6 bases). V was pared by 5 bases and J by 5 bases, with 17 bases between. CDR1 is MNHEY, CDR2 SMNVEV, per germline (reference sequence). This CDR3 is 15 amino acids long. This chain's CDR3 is CASSKVGGVEDTQYF. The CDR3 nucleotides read TGTGCCAGCAGTAAGGTCGGGGGAGTAGAAGATACGCAGTATTTT.

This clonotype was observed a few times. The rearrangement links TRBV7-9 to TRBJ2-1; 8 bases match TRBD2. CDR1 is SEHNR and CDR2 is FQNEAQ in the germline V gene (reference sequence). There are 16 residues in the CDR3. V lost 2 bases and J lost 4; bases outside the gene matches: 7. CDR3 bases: TGTGCCAGCAGCTTATTAGGCGGGGGGCTATACAATGAGCAGTTCTTC. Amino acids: CASSLLGGGLYNEQFF.

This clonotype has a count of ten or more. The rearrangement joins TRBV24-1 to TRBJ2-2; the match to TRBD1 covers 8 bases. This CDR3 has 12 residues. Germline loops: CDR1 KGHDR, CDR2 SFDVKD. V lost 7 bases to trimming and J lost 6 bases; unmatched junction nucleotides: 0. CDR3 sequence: CATRQGAGELFF. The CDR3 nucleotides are TGTGCCACCAGACAGGGGGCCGGGGAGCTGTTTTTT.

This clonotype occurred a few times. The CDR3 is CASRGGEQFF. The CDR3, as DNA: TGTGCCAGCAGGGGGGGTGAGCAGTTCTTC. The chain employs TRBV6-6 and TRBJ2-1; D perhaps matches TRBD2 (6 bases). The CDR3 sequence is 10 residues long. The germline V gene has CDR1 MNHNY and CDR2 SVGAGI (reference sequence). Trimming left V 6 bases short and J 9 bases short, with 6 bases between.

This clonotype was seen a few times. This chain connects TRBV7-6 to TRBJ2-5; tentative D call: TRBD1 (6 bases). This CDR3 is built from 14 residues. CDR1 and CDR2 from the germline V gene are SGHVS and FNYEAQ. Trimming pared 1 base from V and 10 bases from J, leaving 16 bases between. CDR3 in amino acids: CASSLGHEEGGQYF. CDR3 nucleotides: TGTGCCAGCAGCTTAGGGCATGAAGAAGGGGGCCAGTACTTC.

The CDR3 here is CASSGGLRLYNEQFF. CDR3 coding DNA: TGTGCCAGCAGCGGGGGACTCCGCCTTTACAATGAGCAGTTCTTC. The chain carries TRBV5-5 and TRBJ2-1, with D possibly matching TRBD2 (6 bases). The CDR3 has 15 residues. Trimming stripped 4 bases from V and 4 bases from J, with 15 bases between. Per germline, CDR1 SGHKS and CDR2 YYEKEE (reference sequence).

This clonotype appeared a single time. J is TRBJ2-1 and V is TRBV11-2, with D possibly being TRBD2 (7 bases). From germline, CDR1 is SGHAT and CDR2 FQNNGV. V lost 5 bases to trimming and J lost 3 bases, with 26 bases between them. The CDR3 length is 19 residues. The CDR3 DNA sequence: TGTGCCAGCAGCCGCCCGGGGGGTAGGTCGCCAGGGGACTACAATGAGCAGTTCTTC. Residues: CASSRPGGRSPGDYNEQFF.

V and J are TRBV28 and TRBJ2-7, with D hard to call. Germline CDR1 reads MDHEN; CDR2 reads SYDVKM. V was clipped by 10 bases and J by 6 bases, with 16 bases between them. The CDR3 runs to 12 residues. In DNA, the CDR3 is TGTGCCATCCCCAAGCCCAGAGGCGAGCAGTACTTC. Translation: CAIPKPRGEQYF.

The CDR3 protein is CASSRGQFKDSPLHF. Written as DNA, the CDR3 is TGTGCCAGCAGCCGTGGACAGTTCAAAGATTCACCCCTCCACTTT. This rearrangement joins TRBV14 to TRBJ1-6, with D possibly being TRBD1 (6 bases). Germline CDR1 SGHDN, CDR2 FVKESK. The CDR3 loop spans 15 amino acids. V was clipped by 4 bases and J by 8 bases, with 15 bases between them.

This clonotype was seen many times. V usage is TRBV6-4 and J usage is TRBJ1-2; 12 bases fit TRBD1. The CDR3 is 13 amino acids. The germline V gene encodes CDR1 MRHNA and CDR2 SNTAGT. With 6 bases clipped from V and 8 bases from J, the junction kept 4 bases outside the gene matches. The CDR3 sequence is CASRGTGGAGYTF. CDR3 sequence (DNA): TGTGCCAGCAGGGGGACAGGGGGCGCCGGCTACACCTTC.

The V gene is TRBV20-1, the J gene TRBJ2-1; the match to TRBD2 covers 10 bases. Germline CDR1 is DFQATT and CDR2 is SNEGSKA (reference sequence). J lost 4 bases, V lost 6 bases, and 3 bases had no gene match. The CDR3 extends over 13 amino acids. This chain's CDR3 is CSARSGRYNEQFF. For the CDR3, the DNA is TGCAGTGCCCGTAGCGGGAGGTACAATGAGCAGTTCTTC.

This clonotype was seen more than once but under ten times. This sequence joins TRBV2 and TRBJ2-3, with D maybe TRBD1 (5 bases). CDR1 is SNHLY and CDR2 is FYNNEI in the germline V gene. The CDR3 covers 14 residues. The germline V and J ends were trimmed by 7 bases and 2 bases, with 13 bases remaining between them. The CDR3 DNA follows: TGTGCCAGCAAAGGGGATAGGATCACAGATACGCAGTATTTT. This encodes CASKGDRITDTQYF.

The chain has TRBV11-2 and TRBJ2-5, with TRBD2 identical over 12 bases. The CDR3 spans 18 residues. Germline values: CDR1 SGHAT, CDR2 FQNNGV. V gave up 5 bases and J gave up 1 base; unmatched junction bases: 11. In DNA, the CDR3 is TGTGCCAGCAGCCCTCTACAACTAGCGGGGGGAATCCAAGAGACCCAGTACTTC. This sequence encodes CASSPLQLAGGIQETQYF.

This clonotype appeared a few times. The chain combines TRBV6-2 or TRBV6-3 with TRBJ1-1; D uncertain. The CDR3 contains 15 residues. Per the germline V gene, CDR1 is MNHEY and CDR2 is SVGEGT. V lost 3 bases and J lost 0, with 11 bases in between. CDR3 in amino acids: CASSYRQPMNTEAFF. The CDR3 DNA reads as TGTGCCAGCAGTTATCGGCAGCCGATGAACACTGAAGCTTTCTTT.

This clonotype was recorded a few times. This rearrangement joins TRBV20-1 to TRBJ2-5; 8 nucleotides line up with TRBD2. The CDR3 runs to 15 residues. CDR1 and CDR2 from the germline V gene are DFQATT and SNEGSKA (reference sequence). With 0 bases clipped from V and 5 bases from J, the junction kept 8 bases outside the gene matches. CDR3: CSARDRGGAWETQYF. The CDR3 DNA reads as TGCAGTGCTAGAGATCGGGGGGGGGCCTGGGAGACCCAGTACTTC.

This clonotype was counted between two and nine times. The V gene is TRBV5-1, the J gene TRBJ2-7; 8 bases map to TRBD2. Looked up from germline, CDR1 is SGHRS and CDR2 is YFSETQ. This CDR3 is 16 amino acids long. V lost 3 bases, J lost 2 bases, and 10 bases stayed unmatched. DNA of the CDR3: TGCGCCAGCAGCTGGAGACGACTAGCGCAGACCTACGAGCAGTACTTC. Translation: CASSWRRLAQTYEQYF. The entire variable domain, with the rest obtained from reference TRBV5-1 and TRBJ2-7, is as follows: KAGVTQTPRYLIKTRGQQVTLSCSPISGHRSVSWYQQTPGQGLQFLFEYFSETQRNKGNFPGRFSGRQFSNSRSEMNVSTLELGDSALYLCASSWRRLAQTYEQYFGPGTRLTVT.

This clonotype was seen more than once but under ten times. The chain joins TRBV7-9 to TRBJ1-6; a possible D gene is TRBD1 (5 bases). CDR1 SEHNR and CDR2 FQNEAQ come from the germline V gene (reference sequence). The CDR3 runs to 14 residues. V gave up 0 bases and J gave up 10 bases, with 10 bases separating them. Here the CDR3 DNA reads TGTGCCAGCAGCTTAGCGGAGGGACGGTCACCCCTCCACTTT. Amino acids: CASSLAEGRSPLHF.

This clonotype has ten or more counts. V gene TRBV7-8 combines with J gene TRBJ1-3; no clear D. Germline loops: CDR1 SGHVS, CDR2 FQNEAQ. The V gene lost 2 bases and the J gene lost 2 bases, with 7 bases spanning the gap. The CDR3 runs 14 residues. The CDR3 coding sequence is TGTGCCAGCAGCTTAATGGAGACTGGAAACACCATATATTTT. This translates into CASSLMETGNTIYF.

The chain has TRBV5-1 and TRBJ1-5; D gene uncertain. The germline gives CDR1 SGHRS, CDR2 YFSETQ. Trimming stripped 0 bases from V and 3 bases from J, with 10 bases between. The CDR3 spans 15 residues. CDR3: CASSLAGSLNQPQHF. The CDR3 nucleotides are TGCGCCAGCAGCTTGGCCGGCAGTCTCAATCAGCCCCAGCATTTT.